The sample holds many counts of the clone carrying this T cell receptor beta chain. The CDR3 is 18 residues long. Germline assignment: CDR1 KGHDR and CDR2 SFDVKD. Trimming stripped 5 bases from V and 8 bases from J, with 27 bases between. Authors of the study amplified TCR beta CDR3 regions from RNA transcripts. Researchers ran a first-round RT-PCR on the TCR CDR3 using the HTBI primer set. One entry per CDR3 protein, called by TCRdb with MiXCR from the multiplex PCR reads. The sample consists of about 400,000 distinct CDR3 sequences, approximately 15% of them appearing once. The sample is drawn from a study of T cells in Graves' hyperthyroidism and ophthalmopathy. Patients counted as stable if ophthalmopathy did not develop within 18 months. Patients with uncontrolled infections, other autoimmune diseases, pregnancy or lactation were excluded.

This chain connects TRBV24-1 to TRBJ2-1; possibly TRBD1 for D (11 bases). The specimen was blood. The sequence came from a woman in her thirties with Graves' hyperthyroidism. CDR3 DNA sequence: TGTGCCACCAGTGGGGACAGGGGGAAGGCTAGCGGGAGTGATGAGCAGTTCTTC. It codes for CATSGDRGKASGSDEQFF.